These 22 T cell receptor beta chains were sequenced from one sample in a study of cytomegalovirus exposure and HLA in healthy donors. Amplification used 60 Vbeta primers and 13 Jbeta primers. Sequencing was performed with immunoSEQ multiplex PCR; in TCRdb, only in-frame clones are kept and a portion is missing. The data show some 110,000 clones, with around 82% seen just once and 3% to 4.5% held by the top ten. Sequenced sample: PBMCs. All receptors derive from a man aged 35-49 years in good health and CMV-seronegative.

The chain couples TRBV6-1 to TRBJ1-2; no clear D. The germline V and J ends were trimmed by 5 bases and 2 bases, with 9 bases remaining between them. CDR1 and CDR2 from the germline V gene are MNHNS and SASEGT. The CDR3 contains 13 residues. The CDR3 loop is CASSSTWNYGYTF. The CDR3 DNA follows: TGTGCCAGCAGTTCCACATGGAACTATGGCTACACCTTC.

The chain recombines TRBV5-1 with TRBJ2-7, with 7 bases identical to TRBD1. The CDR3 contains 15 residues. V lost 5 bases to trimming and J lost 1 base; unmatched junction nucleotides: 9. CDR1 and CDR2 (germline): SGHRS, YFSETQ. CDR3 bases: TGCGCCAGCAGGAATACTGCAGGGGGATCCTACGAGCAGTACTTC. It yields the protein CASRNTAGGSYEQYF.

This clone was counted ten times or more. The rearrangement uses TRBV6-4 and TRBJ1-3, with TRBD1 as a possible D gene (5 bases). Germline V gene data show CDR1 as MRHNA and CDR2 as SNTAGT. This CDR3 has 16 residues. V gave up 4 bases and J gave up 1 base, with 14 bases separating them. The CDR3 coding sequence is TGTGCCAGCAGTGCAGGGTTAGGGGATTCTGGAAACACCATATATTTT. The encoded protein is CASSAGLGDSGNTIYF.

The chain recombines TRBV5-8 with TRBJ1-1; D perhaps matches TRBD1 (5 bases). The V and J ends lost 9 bases and 1 base respectively, with 22 bases between them. Germline-derived CDR1 and CDR2 are SGHTS and YDEGEE. The CDR3 runs 16 residues. DNA for the CDR3: TGTGCCACCTCCCGGTTAGGGGTATTGGGGAACACTGAAGCTTTCTTT. It yields the protein CATSRLGVLGNTEAFF.

This clone was seen a few times. V is TRBV6-5 and J is TRBJ1-4, with a tentative D call TRBD1 (6 bases). With 5 bases removed from V and 7 bases from J, the gap between germline ends came to 14 bases. This CDR3 has 14 residues. Germline V lookup: CDR1 MNHEY, CDR2 SVGAGI. The CDR3 coding sequence is TGTGCCAGCAGTGAAGGTCAGGGGTTTGAAAAACTGTTTTTT. This sequence encodes CASSEGQGFEKLFF.

This chain joins TRBV6-5 and TRBJ1-1; no definite D call. The CDR3 runs 15 residues. Germline V gene lookup returns CDR1 MNHEY and CDR2 SVGAGI. V shed 6 bases and J shed 1 base, with 15 bases lying between them. CDR3 region: CASRTFQNPNTEAFF. The CDR3 DNA reads TGTGCCAGCAGAACTTTTCAAAACCCGAACACTGAAGCTTTCTTT.

This chain connects TRBV12-5 to TRBJ2-2, with 7 bases lining up with TRBD1. The CDR3 extends over 13 amino acids. V gave up 5 bases and J gave up 8 bases; unmatched junction bases: 5. Germline loops: CDR1 LGHNT, CDR2 FRNRAP. DNA for the CDR3: TGTGCTAGTGGTCTCACAGGGGAGGGGGAGCTGTTTTTT. The encoded protein is CASGLTGEGELFF.

The chain joins TRBV10-2 to TRBJ2-5, with D perhaps TRBD1 (5 bases). The J call is in doubt because the DNA end fits TRBJ2-7 better. Germline-derived CDR1 and CDR2 are WSHSY and SAAADI. The CDR3 totals 14 residues. This chain's CDR3 is CASSGQGDSVEQYF. The CDR3 DNA reads TGCGCCAGCAGTGGTCAAGGGGATTCGGTCGAGCAGTACTTC.

The chain couples TRBV2 to TRBJ2-2, with a tentative D call TRBD2 (6 bases). This CDR3 has 13 residues. The germline gives CDR1 SNHLY, CDR2 FYNNEI. V lost 6 bases to trimming and J lost 7 bases, with 12 bases between them. The CDR3 spells CASSQKTSGELFF. The CDR3 coding sequence is TGTGCCAGCAGCCAGAAGACTAGCGGGGAGCTGTTTTTT.

The chain joins TRBV13 to TRBJ2-5; 10 nucleotides match TRBD2. Germline lookup yields CDR1 PRHDT and CDR2 FYEKMQ (reference sequence). The CDR3 loop spans 19 amino acids. The V and J ends lost 5 bases and 5 bases, in that order; junction bases with no gene match: 20. The CDR3 nucleotides are TGTGCCAGCAGCCAATCCAGCCGGTGGGTAGCGGGGGGAGAGGAGACCCAGTACTTC. This translates into CASSQSSRWVAGGEETQYF.

The gene calls are TRBV2 and TRBJ1-2; 7 positions agree with TRBD1. Per germline, CDR1 SNHLY and CDR2 FYNNEI. V was clipped by 7 bases and J by 8 bases; unmatched bases: 10. The CDR3 has 13 amino acids. CDR3 protein: CASTFRTGVGYTF. The CDR3 nucleotides read TGTGCCAGCACCTTCCGGACAGGTGTAGGCTACACCTTC. Filled out from reference TRBV2 and TRBJ1-2, the complete variable domain reads EPEVTQTPSHQVTQMGQEVILRCVPISNHLYFYWYRQILGQKVEFLVSFYNNEISEKSEIFDDQFSVERPDGSNFTLKIRSTKLEDSAMYFCASTFRTGVGYTFGSGTRLTVV.

The V and J genes are TRBV2 and TRBJ2-1; D might be TRBD2 (6 bases). Germline V gene data show CDR1 as SNHLY and CDR2 as FYNNEI. This CDR3 has 12 amino acids. Between the trimmed V and J ends, which lost 5 bases and 8 bases, there was a span of 10 bases. This chain's CDR3 is CASSTGVHEQFF. CDR3 nucleotides: TGTGCCAGCAGTACGGGGGTTCATGAGCAGTTCTTC. Combining the CDR3 with reference TRBV2 and TRBJ2-1 gives the whole variable domain EPEVTQTPSHQVTQMGQEVILRCVPISNHLYFYWYRQILGQKVEFLVSFYNNEISEKSEIFDDQFSVERPDGSNFTLKIRSTKLEDSAMYFCASSTGVHEQFFGPGTRLTVL.

The rearrangement joins TRBV7-6 to TRBJ2-7, with a tentative D call TRBD2 (6 bases). CDR3 length: 13 residues. V was cut by 5 bases and J by 5 bases, with 13 bases left in between. Germline values: CDR1 SGHVS, CDR2 FNYEAQ. CDR3: CASSTWGVDEQYF. The CDR3 DNA follows: TGTGCCAGCAGCACATGGGGGGTCGACGAGCAGTACTTC.

This chain joins TRBV28 and TRBJ2-3, with D perhaps TRBD2 (5 bases). The CDR3 has 14 residues. The germline CDR1 and CDR2 sequences are MDHEN and SYDVKM. Trimming removed 10 bases from V and 2 bases from J, with 16 bases in between. CDR3 loop: CAIQIPGNTDTQYF. In DNA, the CDR3 is TGTGCCATCCAGATCCCGGGGAACACAGATACGCAGTATTTT.

This clone was seen more than once but under ten times. The rearrangement joins TRBV28 to TRBJ1-5, with 11 bases identical to TRBD1. The CDR3 is made up of 17 amino acids. V shed 2 bases, J shed 0 bases, and the junction held 3 bases outside the gene matches. The germline V gene encodes CDR1 MDHEN and CDR2 SYDVKM. Here the CDR3 reads CASSLPGQGDSNQPQHF. The DNA of the CDR3 is TGTGCCAGCAGTTTACCGGGACAGGGGGATAGCAATCAGCCCCAGCATTTT.

The rearrangement links TRBV9 to TRBJ2-5; no reliable D call. V dropped 2 bases and J dropped 5 bases, with 13 bases sitting between them. This CDR3 is built from 14 residues. The germline CDR1 and CDR2 sequences are SGDLS and YYNGEE. CDR3 sequence (DNA): TGTGCCAGCAGCGTCGACACCCGGTGGGAGACCCAGTACTTC. Translating it yields CASSVDTRWETQYF.

The chain carries TRBV7-9 and TRBJ2-7; unclear D gene. CDR1 SEHNR and CDR2 FQNEAQ come from the germline V gene (reference sequence). V was pared by 4 bases and J by 0 bases, with 7 bases between. The CDR3 consists of 13 residues. In DNA, the CDR3 is TGTGCCAGCAGCTCCGGTGCCTCCTACGAGCAGTACTTC. This gives the protein CASSSGASYEQYF.

In DNA form, the CDR3 reads TGCGCCAGCAGCTTAAGACAGGGGGCGCGAACAGATACGCAGTATTTT. Protein sequence: CASSLRQGARTDTQYF. This rearrangement joins TRBV5-1 to TRBJ2-3; 10 positions match TRBD1. J lost 3 bases, V lost 2 bases, and 6 bases had no gene match. This CDR3 is built from 16 residues. Germline-derived CDR1 and CDR2 are SGHRS and YFSETQ.

This clone was seen only a few times. The chain uses TRBV5-1 and TRBJ1-1; D is uncertain. Germline V gene data show CDR1 as SGHRS and CDR2 as YFSETQ. The V gene lost 4 bases and the J gene lost 3 bases, with 10 bases spanning the gap. CDR3 length: 13 residues. Here the CDR3 reads CASSRTWDTEAFF. CDR3 coding DNA: TGCGCCAGCAGCAGGACTTGGGACACTGAAGCTTTCTTT.

The V gene is TRBV5-6, the J gene TRBJ1-1; 9 nucleotides align to TRBD1. CDR1 and CDR2 from the germline V gene are SGHDT and YYEEEE. J gave up 4 bases and V 2 bases, and 3 bases lay outside the gene matches. CDR3 size: 14 residues. DNA for the CDR3: TGTGCCAGCAGCTTTCCGGACAGGGGCACTGAAGCTTTCTTT. It encodes CASSFPDRGTEAFF.

This chain connects TRBV7-2 to TRBJ2-5, with 7 positions matching TRBD2. The CDR3 has 16 residues. V shed 1 base and J 3 bases; nucleotides not matched to a gene: 8. The germline gives CDR1 SGHTA, CDR2 FQGNSA. CDR3 coding DNA: TGTGCCAGCAGCTTAGGGGGGGGACCAGGAGAAGAGACCCAGTACTTC. Translation gives CASSLGGGPGEETQYF.

The V call is TRBV23-1, the J call TRBJ2-1; TRBD1 might be the D (5 bases). TRBV23-1 is an ORF; its function is uncertain. The germline V and J ends were trimmed by 7 bases and 6 bases, with 25 bases remaining between them. The CDR3 is 17 amino acids. The CDR3 loop reads CASTPRQSSQMGNEQFF. The CDR3 bases are TGCGCCAGCACCCCTCGACAGTCCTCCCAAATGGGCAATGAGCAGTTCTTC.